The 29 T cell receptor beta chains in this list originate from one sample, sequenced in a study of beta chain features in type 1 diabetes. The entirety of the isolated RNA underwent reverse transcription, so expressed TCRB transcripts were sequenced. TCRdb's table, derived via immunoSEQ multiplex PCR, lists solely in-frame clones and lacks some. The data contain fewer than 200,000 clones, over 7.5% of them singletons. The sample was central memory CD4+ T cells from blood. Source of these receptors: a man between 18 and 35 years old in good health.

Of note for this clone: The conserved final phenylalanine or tryptophan is absent from the CDR3, which likely points to a read error. CDR3 loop: CASSLLRRGGRSNQPQHS. For the CDR3, the DNA is TGTGCCAGCAGTTTATTGCGCAGAGGAGGGAGGAGCAATCAGCCCCAGCATTCT. This chain uses TRBV28 with TRBJ1-5; the D is unclear. The CDR3 has 18 residues. Trimming took 1 base from V and 1 from J, leaving 17 bases between them. Per germline, CDR1 MDHEN and CDR2 SYDVKM.

The gene calls are TRBV29-1 and TRBJ1-5, with 8 bases lining up with TRBD1. There are 14 residues in the CDR3. V shed 1 base, J shed 5 bases, and the junction held 4 bases outside the gene matches. Germline V gene data show CDR1 as SQVTM and CDR2 as ANQGSEA. CDR3 protein: CSVEGPGQDQPQHF. The CDR3 DNA follows: TGCAGCGTTGAAGGACCGGGACAGGATCAGCCCCAGCATTTT.

This clone was seen only a few times. V gene TRBV5-4 combines with J gene TRBJ1-1; no clear D gene. Germline CDR1 SGHNT, CDR2 YYREEE (reference sequence). The CDR3 consists of 13 residues. V dropped 2 bases and J dropped 1 base, with 6 bases sitting between them. CDR3: CASSLVRNTEAFF. The CDR3 DNA sequence: TGTGCCAGCAGCTTAGTCAGGAACACTGAAGCTTTCTTT.

This sequence joins TRBV5-6 and TRBJ1-5, with TRBD1 matching 7 bases. This CDR3 region has 14 residues. Per germline, CDR1 SGHDT and CDR2 YYEEEE. Trimming took 2 bases from V and 9 from J; bases not matched to a gene: 8. CDR3 region: CASSFWGQLWPQHF. The CDR3, as DNA: TGTGCCAGCAGCTTTTGGGGACAGCTGTGGCCCCAGCATTTT.

This clone has only a few counts. For the CDR3, the DNA is TGTGCCAGCAGCTCGGGGAGCACAGATACGCAGTATTTT. Translating it yields CASSSGSTDTQYF. The chain combines TRBV7-2 with TRBJ2-3, with a tentative D call TRBD2 (5 bases). CDR3 length equals 13 residues. V dropped 4 bases and J dropped 0 bases, with 5 bases sitting between them. Germline V gene data show CDR1 as SGHTA and CDR2 as FQGNSA.

This chain links TRBV5-1 with TRBJ1-2; 8 bases align to TRBD1. After removal of 6 bases from V and 3 bases from J, the junction contained 10 bases not matched to a gene. Germline V gene sequence: CDR1 SGHRS, CDR2 YFSETQ. The CDR3 has 15 residues. CDR3 protein: CASKSRGRSDYGYTF. CDR3 DNA sequence: TGCGCCAGCAAAAGCAGGGGGCGCAGCGACTATGGCTACACCTTC.

This clone was observed a few times. The CDR3 reads CASSLYSGEKAFF. Written as DNA, the CDR3 is TGTGCCAGCAGCTTGTACTCAGGGGAAAAAGCTTTCTTT. The chain has TRBV5-4 and TRBJ1-1; TRBD1 is a possible D gene (6 bases). V lost 1 base to trimming and J lost 9 bases, with 13 bases between them. This CDR3 is 13 amino acids long. CDR1 is SGHNT, CDR2 YYREEE, per germline (reference sequence).

The chain uses TRBV7-7 and TRBJ2-2; 7 nucleotides align to TRBD1. The length of the CDR3 is 13 residues. Germline V CDR1 and CDR2: SSHAT, FNYEAQ (reference sequence). Trimming cost V 5 bases and J 7 bases; bases outside gene matches: 4. In DNA form, the CDR3 reads TGTGCCAGCAGCCCAGGGACAGTCGGGGAGCTGTTTTTT. Translating it yields CASSPGTVGELFF.

V and J are TRBV19 and TRBJ2-7; no clear D gene. The CDR3 sequence is 14 residues long. Germline CDR1 and CDR2: LNHDA and SQIVND (reference sequence). V lost 4 bases, J lost 0 bases, and 10 bases lay in between. The CDR3: CASSKHESSYEQYF. The CDR3 DNA is TGTGCCAGTAGTAAGCATGAGAGCTCCTACGAGCAGTACTTC.

The V gene is TRBV5-1, the J gene TRBJ2-5; 11 nucleotides line up with TRBD2. CDR1 SGHRS and CDR2 YFSETQ come from the germline V gene. CDR3 length: 14 residues. Losses at the gene ends were 4 bases for V and 4 bases for J; bases not matched to a gene: 3. CDR3 sequence: CASSGGLAGETQYF. The CDR3 DNA follows: TGCGCCAGCAGCGGCGGACTAGCGGGAGAGACCCAGTACTTC.

This clone occurred a few times. This chain uses TRBV6-1 with TRBJ1-2; TRBD1 aligns across 7 bases. This CDR3 contains 15 residues. The trim removed 4 bases at V and 4 bases at J, leaving 9 bases unmatched. Germline V CDR1 and CDR2: MNHNS, SASEGT. The CDR3 nucleotides are TGTGCCAGCAGTGGAGACGGTGACAGGGTCTATGGCTACACCTTC. This sequence encodes CASSGDGDRVYGYTF.

This clone was seen repeatedly, ten times or more. The chain uses TRBV5-1 and TRBJ2-5, with D uncertain. Trimming stripped 0 bases from V and 2 bases from J, with 8 bases between. Germline V gene lookup returns CDR1 SGHRS and CDR2 YFSETQ. The CDR3 length is 14 residues. The CDR3 protein is CASSLDGSQETQYF. CDR3 nucleotide sequence: TGCGCCAGCAGCTTGGATGGTAGTCAAGAGACCCAGTACTTC.

V gene TRBV6-1 combines with J gene TRBJ2-7; 14 nucleotides line up with TRBD2. CDR1 is MNHNS and CDR2 is SASEGT in the germline V gene. The CDR3 totals 16 residues. J was trimmed by 5 bases and V by 1 base; bases with no gene match: 4. The CDR3 loop reads CASSEGGLAGGDEQYF. As DNA, the CDR3 is TGTGCCAGCAGTGAAGGCGGACTAGCGGGAGGAGACGAGCAGTACTTC.

The chain joins TRBV7-2 to TRBJ1-2; 8 bases agree with TRBD1. This CDR3 is 15 amino acids long. The germline V gene has CDR1 SGHTA and CDR2 FQGNSA. With V trimmed by 3 bases and J by 8 bases, 11 bases remained unmatched. The CDR3 region is CASSLGASGGQGYTF. The CDR3 region has the DNA TGTGCCAGCAGCTTGGGGGCTTCAGGGGGCCAGGGCTACACCTTC.

The rearrangement links TRBV9 to TRBJ1-1, with no clear D. Trimming cost V 5 bases and J 0 bases, with 11 bases left between them. The CDR3 is 14 residues long. Germline lookup yields CDR1 SGDLS and CDR2 YYNGEE. The CDR3 DNA is TGTGCCAGCAGTTCCCTGCACATGAACACTGAAGCTTTCTTT. Its translation: CASSSLHMNTEAFF.

This clone has a count of ten or more. In DNA, the CDR3 is TGTGCCAGCAGTGAATATGACAGGGAGCAGTTCTTC. It translates to CASSEYDREQFF. The chain employs TRBV25-1 and TRBJ2-1, with a weak D call TRBD1 (6 bases). Germline V gives CDR1 MGHDK, CDR2 SYGVNS. Trimming pared 0 bases from V and 10 bases from J, leaving 7 bases between. The CDR3 has 12 amino acids.

This clone was found a few times. The chain recombines TRBV30 with TRBJ2-7; D may be TRBD1 (5 bases). Per the germline V gene, CDR1 is GTSNPN and CDR2 is SVGIG (reference sequence). V dropped 3 bases and J dropped 2 bases, with 8 bases sitting between them. This CDR3 comprises 12 residues. CDR3 nucleotide sequence: TGTGCCTGGAGCAAGGGGACCTACGAGCAGTACTTC. Residues: CAWSKGTYEQYF.

The V gene is TRBV27, the J gene TRBJ2-7; TRBD1 agrees at 10 bases. Per germline, CDR1 MNHEY and CDR2 SMNVEV (reference sequence). This CDR3 has 15 residues. With V trimmed by 1 base and J by 2 bases, 2 bases remained unmatched. CDR3 sequence: CASSLLGQGAYEQYF. CDR3 sequence (DNA): TGTGCCAGCAGTTTATTAGGACAGGGGGCCTACGAGCAGTACTTC.

The genes are TRBV29-1 and TRBJ1-1, with TRBD1 matching over 7 bases. CDR3 length: 12 residues. Germline CDR1 and CDR2: SQVTM and ANQGSEA. J gave up 1 base and V 8 bases, and 4 bases lay outside the gene matches. The CDR3 DNA sequence: TGCAGCACACAGGGGCAGAACACTGAAGCTTTCTTT. Translating gives CSTQGQNTEAFF.

This chain connects TRBV4-2 to TRBJ1-2, with D perhaps TRBD1 (5 bases). Trimming took off 1 base at V and 3 bases at J, with 18 bases between the two ends. This CDR3 comprises 17 residues. Germline assignment: CDR1 LGHNA and CDR2 YNFKEQ. The CDR3 here is CASSQGLWRDGDYGYTF. For the CDR3, the DNA is TGTGCCAGCAGCCAAGGGCTTTGGAGGGACGGAGACTATGGCTACACCTTC.

This sequence joins TRBV23-1 and TRBJ2-1, with a possible D match to TRBD2 (6 bases). TRBV23-1 is marked as an open reading frame, function uncertain. The CDR3 totals 17 residues. The V and J ends lost 3 bases and 0 bases respectively, with 15 bases between them. CDR3 bases: TGCGCCAGCAGTCACCCGTCTAGCGAAACCTCCTACAATGAGCAGTTCTTC. This gives the protein CASSHPSSETSYNEQFF.

This clone was seen at least ten times. CDR3 loop: CASSPRGQETQYF. The CDR3 bases are TGTGCCAGCTCACCACGAGGCCAAGAGACCCAGTACTTC. This chain joins TRBV18 and TRBJ2-5; D unclear. Trimming left V 1 base short and J 1 base short, with 4 bases between. The germline gives CDR1 KGHSH, CDR2 LQKENI. This CDR3 has 13 residues. Looking up the rest from reference TRBV18 and TRBJ2-5 gives the full variable domain: NAGVMQNPRHLVRRRGQEARLRCSPMKGHSHVYWYRQLPEEGLKFMVYLQKENIIDESGMPKERFSAEFPKEGPSILRIQQVVRGDSAAYFCASSPRGQETQYFGPGTRLLVL.

This clone was recorded at least ten times. The chain combines TRBV27 with TRBJ1-2; 7 positions match TRBD1. CDR1 is MNHEY and CDR2 is SMNVEV in the germline V gene (reference sequence). V lost 10 bases to trimming and J lost 2 bases; unmatched junction nucleotides: 4. The CDR3 length is 12 residues. The CDR3 region has the DNA TGTGCCAACGAACAGGGGAACTATGGCTACACCTTC. Translating gives CANEQGNYGYTF.

This clone showed up many times. The chain links TRBV9 to TRBJ2-7; 7 nucleotides agree with TRBD1. V lost 0 bases to trimming and J lost 5 bases; unmatched junction nucleotides: 5. In germline, CDR1 is SGDLS, CDR2 YYNGEE. The CDR3 covers 14 residues. CDR3 sequence: CASSVGDSVDEQYF. CDR3 in DNA: TGTGCCAGCAGCGTAGGGGACAGTGTGGACGAGCAGTACTTC.

The V and J genes are TRBV9 and TRBJ1-5; the D gene is possibly TRBD1 (6 bases). The germline V gene encodes CDR1 SGDLS and CDR2 YYNGEE. CDR3 length: 13 residues. Trimming took 3 bases from V and 9 from J, leaving 13 bases between them. The DNA of the CDR3 is TGTGCCAGCAGCGGACCCCAGGGGCGGCCCCAGCATTTT. Encoded protein: CASSGPQGRPQHF.

The chain couples TRBV7-9 to TRBJ1-6; a possible D gene is TRBD1 (6 bases). Germline V gene data show CDR1 as SEHNR and CDR2 as FQNEAQ (reference sequence). V was cut by 5 bases and J by 8 bases, with 16 bases left in between. The length of the CDR3 is 15 residues. In nucleotides, the CDR3 is TGTGCCAGCAGCGGGGGAGCACAGGGTTATTCACCCCTCCACTTT. Its protein is CASSGGAQGYSPLHF.

This clone has just a few counts. The chain employs TRBV2 and TRBJ2-2; 9 bases are a match to TRBD2. Trimming removed 9 bases from V and 1 base from J; junction bases left unmatched: 6. CDR3 size: 15 residues. Germline V CDR1 and CDR2: SNHLY, FYNNEI. In DNA form, the CDR3 reads TGTGCCAGAACGGCGGGGGGGAGGAACACCGGGGAGCTGTTTTTT. Amino acid sequence: CARTAGGRNTGELFF.

This clone was observed a few times. V and J are TRBV5-1 and TRBJ2-5; D is unclear. The CDR3 sequence is 14 residues long. The V gene lost 4 bases and the J gene lost 1 base, with 11 bases spanning the gap. In germline, CDR1 is SGHRS, CDR2 YFSETQ. CDR3 DNA: TGCGCCAGCAGCCAGGAAGCCCCCCAAGAGACCCAGTACTTC. This encodes CASSQEAPQETQYF.

The J gene is TRBJ2-2, the V gene TRBV11-2, with 7 bases that match TRBD2. J was trimmed by 2 bases and V by 1 base; bases with no gene match: 4. This CDR3 has 16 amino acids. The germline CDR1 and CDR2 sequences are SGHAT and FQNNGV. The CDR3 nucleotides read TGTGCCAGCAGCTTAGCACTAGCGACTAACACCGGGGAGCTGTTTTTT. This codes for CASSLALATNTGELFF.